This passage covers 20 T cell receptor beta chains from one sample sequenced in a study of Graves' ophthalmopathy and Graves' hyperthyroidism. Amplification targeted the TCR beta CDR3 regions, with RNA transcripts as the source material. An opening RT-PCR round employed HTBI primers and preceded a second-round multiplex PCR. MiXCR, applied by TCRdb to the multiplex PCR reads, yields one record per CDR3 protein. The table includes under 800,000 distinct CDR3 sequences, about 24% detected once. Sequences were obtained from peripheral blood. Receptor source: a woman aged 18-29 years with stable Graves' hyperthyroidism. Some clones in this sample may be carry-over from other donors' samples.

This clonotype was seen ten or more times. The CDR3 spells CASGPGDSFIETQYF. CDR3 bases: TGTGCCAGCGGGCCGGGGGACAGTTTTATAGAGACCCAGTACTTC. V gene TRBV28 combines with J gene TRBJ2-5; TRBD1 is a possible D gene (7 bases). Trimming pared 8 bases from V and 4 bases from J, leaving 20 bases between. Germline V lookup: CDR1 MDHEN, CDR2 SYDVKM. The length of the CDR3 is 15 residues.

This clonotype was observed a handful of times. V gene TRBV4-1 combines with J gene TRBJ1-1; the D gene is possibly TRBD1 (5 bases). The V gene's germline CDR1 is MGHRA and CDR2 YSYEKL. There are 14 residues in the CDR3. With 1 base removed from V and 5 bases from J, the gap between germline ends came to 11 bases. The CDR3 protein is CASSQGGGETEAFF. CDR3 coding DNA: TGCGCCAGCAGCCAAGGTGGGGGGGAAACTGAAGCTTTCTTT.

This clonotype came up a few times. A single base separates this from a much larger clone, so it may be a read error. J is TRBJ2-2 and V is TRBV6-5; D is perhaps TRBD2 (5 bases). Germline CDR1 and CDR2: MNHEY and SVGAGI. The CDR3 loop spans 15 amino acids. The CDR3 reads CASSYSGLSTGELCF. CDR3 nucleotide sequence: TGTGCCAGCAGTTACTCAGGGTTAAGCACCGGGGAGCTGTGTTTT.

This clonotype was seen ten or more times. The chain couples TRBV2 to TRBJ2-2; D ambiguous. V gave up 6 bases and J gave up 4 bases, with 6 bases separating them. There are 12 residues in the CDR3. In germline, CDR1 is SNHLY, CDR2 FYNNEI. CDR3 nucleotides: TGTGCCAGCAGATCAGTCACCGGGGAGCTGTTTTTT. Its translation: CASRSVTGELFF.

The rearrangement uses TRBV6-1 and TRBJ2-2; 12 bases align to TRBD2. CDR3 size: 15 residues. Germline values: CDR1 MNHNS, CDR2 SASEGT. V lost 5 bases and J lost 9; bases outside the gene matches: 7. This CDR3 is CASSPASGRVRELFF. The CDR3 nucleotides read TGTGCCAGCAGTCCGGCTAGCGGGAGGGTCAGGGAGCTGTTTTTT.

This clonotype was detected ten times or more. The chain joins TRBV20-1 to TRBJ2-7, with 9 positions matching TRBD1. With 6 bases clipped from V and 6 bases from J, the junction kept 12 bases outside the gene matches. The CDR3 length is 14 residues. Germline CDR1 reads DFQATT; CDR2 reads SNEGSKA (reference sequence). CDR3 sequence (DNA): TGCAGTGCCCCAGGCGGGACAGGGAATCGCGAGCAGTACTTC. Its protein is CSAPGGTGNREQYF.

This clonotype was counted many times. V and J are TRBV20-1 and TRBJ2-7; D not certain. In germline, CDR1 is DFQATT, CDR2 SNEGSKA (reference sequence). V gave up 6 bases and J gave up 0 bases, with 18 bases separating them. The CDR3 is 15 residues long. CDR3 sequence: CSATDGATSSYEQYF. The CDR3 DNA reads TGCAGTGCAACGGACGGCGCGACGAGCTCCTACGAGCAGTACTTC.

CDR3 loop: CASSSIRLDVNIQYF. The CDR3 DNA is TGTGCCAGCAGTTCTATTCGACTGGACGTAAACATTCAGTACTTC. The chain links TRBV12-3 or TRBV12-4 to TRBJ2-4, with D uncertain. The length of the CDR3 is 15 residues. V gave up 4 bases and J gave up 6 bases, with 16 bases separating them.

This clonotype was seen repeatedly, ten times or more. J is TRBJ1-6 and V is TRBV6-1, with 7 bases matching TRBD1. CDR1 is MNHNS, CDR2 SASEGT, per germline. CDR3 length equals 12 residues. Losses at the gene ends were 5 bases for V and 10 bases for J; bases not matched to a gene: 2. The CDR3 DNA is TGTGCCAGCAGTTCGACAGGGTCACCCCTCCACTTT. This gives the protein CASSSTGSPLHF.

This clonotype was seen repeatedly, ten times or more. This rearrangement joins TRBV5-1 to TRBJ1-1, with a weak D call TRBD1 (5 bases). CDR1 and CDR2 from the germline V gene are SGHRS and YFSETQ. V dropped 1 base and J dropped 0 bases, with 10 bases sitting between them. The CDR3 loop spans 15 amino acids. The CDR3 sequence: CASSLMVGLNTEAFF. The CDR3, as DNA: TGCGCCAGCAGCTTGATGGTGGGACTGAACACTGAAGCTTTCTTT.

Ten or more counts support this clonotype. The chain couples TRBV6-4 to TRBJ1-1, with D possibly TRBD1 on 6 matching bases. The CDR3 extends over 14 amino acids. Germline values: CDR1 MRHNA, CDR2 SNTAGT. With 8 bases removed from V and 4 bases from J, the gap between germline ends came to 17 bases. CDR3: CASRASGDTTEAFF. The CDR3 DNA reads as TGTGCCAGCCGGGCCTCGGGGGACACCACTGAAGCTTTCTTT.

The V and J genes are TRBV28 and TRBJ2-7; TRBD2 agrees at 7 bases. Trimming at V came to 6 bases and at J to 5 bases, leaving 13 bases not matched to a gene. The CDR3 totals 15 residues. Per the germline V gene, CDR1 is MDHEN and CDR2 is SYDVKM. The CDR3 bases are TGTGCCAGCAGCAGCGTTCGGCGGGGGAATAACGAGCAGTACTTC. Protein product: CASSSVRRGNNEQYF.

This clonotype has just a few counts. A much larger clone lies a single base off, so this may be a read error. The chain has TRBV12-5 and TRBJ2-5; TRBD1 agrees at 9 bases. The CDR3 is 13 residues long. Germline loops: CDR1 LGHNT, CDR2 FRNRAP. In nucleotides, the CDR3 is TGTGCTAGTGGCTCGGACAGGGGAGAGACCAAGTACTTC. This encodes CASGSDRGETKYF.

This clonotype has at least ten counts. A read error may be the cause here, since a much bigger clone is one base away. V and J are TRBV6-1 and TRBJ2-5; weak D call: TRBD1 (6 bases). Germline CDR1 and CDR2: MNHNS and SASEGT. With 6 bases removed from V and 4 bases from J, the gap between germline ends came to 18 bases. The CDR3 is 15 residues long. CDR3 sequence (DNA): TGTGCCAGCAGGGGGGCAGGGGAGTTTCGAGAGACCCAGTACTTC. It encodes CASRGAGEFRETQYF.

CDR3 DNA sequence: TGTGCCAGCAGTTCCCGGACTAGCGTGAACACCGGGGAGCTGTTTTTT. It encodes CASSSRTSVNTGELFF. The rearrangement joins TRBV6-5 to TRBJ2-2, with 9 bases identical to TRBD2. Trimming at V came to 4 bases and at J to 1 base, leaving 4 bases not matched to a gene. Germline V gene data show CDR1 as MNHEY and CDR2 as SVGAGI. This CDR3 comprises 16 residues.

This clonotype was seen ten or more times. The CDR3 DNA reads as TGCGCCAGCAGCGGGGCCCAAAGGGAGACCCAGTACTTC. Protein product: CASSGAQRETQYF. This chain joins TRBV5-1 and TRBJ2-5; possible D gene TRBD1, 5 bases. The germline V gene encodes CDR1 SGHRS and CDR2 YFSETQ. The CDR3 has 13 amino acids. V was shortened by 4 bases and J by 5 bases, with 12 bases between the two germline ends.

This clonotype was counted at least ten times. This CDR3 reads CASSLGSETQYF. The DNA of the CDR3 is TGTGCCAGCAGTTTAGGTAGCGAGACCCAGTACTTC. V gene TRBV12-3 or TRBV12-4 combines with J gene TRBJ2-5; D unclear. The CDR3 spans 12 residues. Deletions cut 1 base from V and 5 bases from J, with 5 bases between.

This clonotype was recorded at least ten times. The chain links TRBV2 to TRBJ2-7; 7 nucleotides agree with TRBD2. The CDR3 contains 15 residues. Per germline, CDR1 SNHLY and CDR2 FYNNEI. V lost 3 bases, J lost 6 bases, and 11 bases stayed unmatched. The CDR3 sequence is CASSDGGSFVREQYF. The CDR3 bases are TGTGCCAGCAGTGACGGGGGGTCTTTTGTTCGCGAGCAGTACTTC.

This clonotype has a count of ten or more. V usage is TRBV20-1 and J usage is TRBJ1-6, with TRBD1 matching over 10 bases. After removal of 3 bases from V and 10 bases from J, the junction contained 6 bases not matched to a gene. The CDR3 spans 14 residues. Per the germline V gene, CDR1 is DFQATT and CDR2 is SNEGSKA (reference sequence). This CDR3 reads CSARMDRGGSPLHF. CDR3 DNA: TGCAGTGCTAGGATGGACAGGGGGGGATCACCCCTCCACTTT.

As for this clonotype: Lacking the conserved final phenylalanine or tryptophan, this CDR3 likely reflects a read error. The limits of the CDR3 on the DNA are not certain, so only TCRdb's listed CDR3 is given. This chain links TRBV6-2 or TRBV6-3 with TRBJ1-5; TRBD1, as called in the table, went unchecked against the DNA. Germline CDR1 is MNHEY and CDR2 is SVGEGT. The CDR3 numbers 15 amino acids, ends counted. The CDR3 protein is CASSYGSGDNQPQQV.